The following is a TCR beta chain sequence with its context. As for the donors, each was a healthy bone marrow donor. Vbeta (60) and Jbeta (13) primers were used in the PCR. Generated by immunoSEQ multiplex PCR, the TCRdb table keeps only in-frame clones and is missing some. The profile shows 150,000 to 200,000 clones, less than 90% of them singletons. Looked up from germline, CDR1 is SEHNR and CDR2 is FQNEAQ (reference sequence). This CDR3 contains 15 residues. The ends lost 2 bases at V and 3 bases at J; junction bases unmatched: 6. The sample comes from a study of cytomegalovirus exposure and HLA in healthy donors.

The sample taken for sequencing was PBMCs. The genes are TRBV7-9 and TRBJ1-1; TRBD1 agrees at 7 bases. This clonotype was sampled from a boy between 10 and 17 years old in good health and CMV-seronegative. In nucleotides, the CDR3 is TGTGCCAGCAGCTTAAAAGACAGGGACGACACTGAAGCTTTCTTT. Its translation is CASSLKDRDDTEAFF.